This is a list of T cell receptor beta chains from one sample in a study of T cell changes during pregnancy in multiple sclerosis. Method: immunoSEQ multiplex PCR; TCRdb's copy keeps in-frame clones and lacks some. Among roughly 80,000 clones, just over 90% were seen once, and the ten largest hold approximately 1.4%. The sample consisted of peripheral blood, taken before pregnancy. Receptors were obtained from a female donor with multiple sclerosis, enrolled in a pregnancy study. The CDR3 runs from the conserved cysteine through the conserved F or W. D genes are given only for firm matches. Where a row states a size, it is once, few, many or the class of an expanded clone; other rows omit it.

CDR3 DNA: TGTGCCAGTAGTATGGCGGCAGGGTTCAATCAGCCCCAGCATTTT
CDR3 protein: CASSMAAGFNQPQHF
J gene: TRBJ1-5
clone size: -
V gene: TRBV19
D gene: -

CDR3 DNA: TGTGCCACCACTCGGGGGGGTCCGGGTGAAAAACTGTTTTTT
CDR3 protein: CATTRGGPGEKLFF
J gene: TRBJ1-4
clone size: -
V gene: TRBV15
D gene: -

CDR3 DNA: TGTGCCAGCAGCCAGAACAGGGTTGAAAAACTGTTTTTT
CDR3 protein: CASSQNRVEKLFF
J gene: TRBJ1-4
clone size: many
V gene: TRBV14
D gene: -

CDR3 DNA: TGTGCCAGCAGGTCAGGTGATCGTGCCTACGAGCAGTACTTC
CDR3 protein: CASRSGDRAYEQYF
J gene: TRBJ2-7
clone size: -
V gene: TRBV27
D gene: -

CDR3 DNA: TGTGCCAGCAGCTTCTACAGGGTCAATCAGCCCCAGCATTTT
CDR3 protein: CASSFYRVNQPQHF
J gene: TRBJ1-5
clone size: -
V gene: TRBV5-6
D gene: -

CDR3 DNA: TGTGCCAGCATGAGGCGGCTTCTCTCTGGAAACACCATATATTTT
CDR3 protein: CASMRRLLSGNTIYF
J gene: TRBJ1-3
clone size: -
V gene: TRBV6-5
D gene: -

CDR3 DNA: TGTGCCAGCAGCCTTAGGCAGGGAAACTACACCTTC
CDR3 protein: CASSLRQGNYTF
J gene: TRBJ1-2
clone size: -
V gene: TRBV5-6
D gene: -

CDR3 DNA: TGCGCCAGCAACCGGGACAGGGCCGGCACTGAAGCTTTCTTT
CDR3 protein: CASNRDRAGTEAFF
J gene: TRBJ1-1
clone size: once
V gene: TRBV5-1
D gene: TRBD1

CDR3 DNA: TGCGCCAGCAGCCCCCTGAAGGGGGCTGGCACCGGGGAGCTGTTTTTT
CDR3 protein: CASSPLKGAGTGELFF
J gene: TRBJ2-2
clone size: -
V gene: TRBV4-1
D gene: TRBD1

CDR3 DNA: TGTGCCAGCACCGCCATGGGGGCAGGAACCGGGGAGCTGTTTTTT
CDR3 protein: CASTAMGAGTGELFF
J gene: TRBJ2-2
clone size: -
V gene: TRBV27
D gene: -

CDR3 DNA: TGCGCCAGCAGCTTGGCGGGGATCCAAGAGACCCAGTACTTC
CDR3 protein: CASSLAGIQETQYF
J gene: TRBJ2-5
clone size: -
V gene: TRBV5-1
D gene: -

CDR3 DNA: TGTGCCAGCAGCTTCGGGACAGGCCCAACTAATGAAAAACTGTTTTTT
CDR3 protein: CASSFGTGPTNEKLFF
J gene: TRBJ1-4
clone size: -
V gene: TRBV5-8
D gene: TRBD1

CDR3 DNA: TGTGCCAGCAGCCCCCCCGAAGAGACCCAGTACTTC
CDR3 protein: CASSPPEETQYF
J gene: TRBJ2-5
clone size: -
V gene: TRBV7-9
D gene: -

CDR3 DNA: TGTGCCAGCAGCCCTCTGGACATGCACTATGGCTACACCTTC
CDR3 protein: CASSPLDMHYGYTF
J gene: TRBJ1-2
clone size: -
V gene: TRBV7-6
D gene: -

CDR3 DNA: TGTGCCAGTAGTTCCGACAGGGCTCTCGGCTACACCTTC
CDR3 protein: CASSSDRALGYTF
J gene: TRBJ1-2
clone size: few
V gene: TRBV19
D gene: TRBD1

CDR3 DNA: TGTGCCTGGAGCCACCCAAGACAGGGGGCTGGTGGGTGGACTTCTGGGGCCAACGTCCTGACTTTC
CDR3 protein: CAWSHPRQGAGGWTSGANVLTF
J gene: TRBJ2-6
clone size: -
V gene: TRBV30
D gene: TRBD1

CDR3 DNA: TGTGCCAGCAGCTTAGACAACTCTGGAAACACCATATATTTT
CDR3 protein: CASSLDNSGNTIYF
J gene: TRBJ1-3
clone size: -
V gene: TRBV7-8
D gene: -

CDR3 DNA: TGTGCCAGCAGGCTAGCGGGGGGAACTTACAATGAGCAGTTCTTC
CDR3 protein: CASRLAGGTYNEQFF
J gene: TRBJ2-1
clone size: -
V gene: TRBV11-2
D gene: TRBD2

CDR3 DNA: TGCGCCAGCAGCTTGGGTTCTAGCGGGGGGTTCACAGATACGCAGTATTTT
CDR3 protein: CASSLGSSGGFTDTQYF
J gene: TRBJ2-3
clone size: -
V gene: TRBV5-1
D gene: TRBD2

CDR3 DNA: TGTGCCAGCAGTTTGATAGCGGGGGGGATCCAAGAGACCCAGTACTTC
CDR3 protein: CASSLIAGGIQETQYF
J gene: TRBJ2-5
clone size: -
V gene: TRBV27
D gene: TRBD2

CDR3 DNA: TGTGCCAGCAGCCCACACGGACAGAAGAACACTGAAGCTTTCTTT
CDR3 protein: CASSPHGQKNTEAFF
J gene: TRBJ1-1
clone size: -
V gene: TRBV7-9
D gene: -

CDR3 DNA: TGCAGCGTTCGACAGGCCCTAGCCAAAAACATTCAGTACTTC
CDR3 protein: CSVRQALAKNIQYF
J gene: TRBJ2-4
clone size: -
V gene: TRBV29-1
D gene: -

CDR3 DNA: TGTGCCAGCAGTGATGGGCAGTTTAATGAAAAACTGTTTTTT
CDR3 protein: CASSDGQFNEKLFF
J gene: TRBJ1-4
clone size: -
V gene: TRBV2
D gene: -

CDR3 DNA: TGTGCCAGCTATCCGGGACAGTATAATGAAAAACTGTTTTTT
CDR3 protein: CASYPGQYNEKLFF
J gene: TRBJ1-4
clone size: once
V gene: TRBV4-2
D gene: TRBD1

CDR3 DNA: TGTGCCAGCAGCTTAGCTAGCGGGGGAGTGTACCAAGAGACCCAGTACTTC
CDR3 protein: CASSLASGGVYQETQYF
J gene: TRBJ2-5
clone size: once
V gene: TRBV7-6
D gene: TRBD2

CDR3 DNA: TGTGCCAGCAGCCAAGATCACAGGGAAGAGACCCAGTACTTC
CDR3 protein: CASSQDHREETQYF
J gene: TRBJ2-5
clone size: -
V gene: TRBV4-2
D gene: -

CDR3 DNA: TGTGCCAGCAGTACGGGGGGATCTAATTCACCCCTCCACTTT
CDR3 protein: CASSTGGSNSPLHF
J gene: TRBJ1-6
clone size: -
V gene: TRBV27
D gene: -

CDR3 DNA: TGTGCCAGCAGTGAAGCGACTGCCTTGACGCAGTACTTC
CDR3 protein: CASSEATALTQYF
J gene: TRBJ2-7
clone size: -
V gene: TRBV25-1
D gene: -

CDR3 DNA: TGTGCCAGCTCACCCCCAGGGGGGAGCGACAATGAGCAGTTCTTC
CDR3 protein: CASSPPGGSDNEQFF
J gene: TRBJ2-1
clone size: once
V gene: TRBV18
D gene: -

CDR3 DNA: TGTGCCAGTAGTATCCGGGACTGGAATCAGCCCCAGCATTTT
CDR3 protein: CASSIRDWNQPQHF
J gene: TRBJ1-5
clone size: -
V gene: TRBV19
D gene: -

CDR3 DNA: TGTGCCAGCAGTACGCCCCTAAGAAATTCACCCCTCCACTTT
CDR3 protein: CASSTPLRNSPLHF
J gene: TRBJ1-6
clone size: -
V gene: TRBV25-1
D gene: -

CDR3 DNA: TGTGCTAGCAGCCCCCTGGGGGGACAGGGGCCCTACGAGCAGTACTTC
CDR3 protein: CASSPLGGQGPYEQYF
J gene: TRBJ2-7
clone size: -
V gene: TRBV7-7
D gene: TRBD1

CDR3 DNA: TGTGCCAGCACCAGAGTAGGAAATATCGGGGCTTTCTTT
CDR3 protein: CASTRVGNIGAFF
J gene: TRBJ1-1
clone size: once
V gene: TRBV2
D gene: -

CDR3 DNA: TGCGCCAGCAGCTTCGGACTAGCGGGGGTCAATGAGCAGTTCTTC
CDR3 protein: CASSFGLAGVNEQFF
J gene: TRBJ2-1
clone size: -
V gene: TRBV5-1
D gene: TRBD2